This TCR beta chain was captured by sequencing in a study of cytomegalovirus exposure and HLA in healthy donors. Primers: 60 Vbeta forward and 13 Jbeta reverse. Repertoires were generated with immunoSEQ multiplex PCR, while TCRdb's copy carries only in-frame clones and drops some. The repertoire has some 190,000 clones, 76% of them found once; the top ten carry about 1.5%. This CDR3 contains 14 residues. Germline-derived CDR1 and CDR2 are MNHEY and SVGAGI. The V end was cut by 2 bases, the J end by 1 base, with 8 bases between. V gene TRBV6-5 combines with J gene TRBJ1-1, with a tentative D call TRBD1 (5 bases). The source of this sequence is a man between 18 and 29 years old in good health and CMV-seronegative. The material sequenced was PBMCs. This CDR3 reads CASSYPGGNTEAFF. The CDR3 nucleotides are TGTGCCAGCAGTTACCCCGGGGGGAACACTGAAGCTTTCTTT.